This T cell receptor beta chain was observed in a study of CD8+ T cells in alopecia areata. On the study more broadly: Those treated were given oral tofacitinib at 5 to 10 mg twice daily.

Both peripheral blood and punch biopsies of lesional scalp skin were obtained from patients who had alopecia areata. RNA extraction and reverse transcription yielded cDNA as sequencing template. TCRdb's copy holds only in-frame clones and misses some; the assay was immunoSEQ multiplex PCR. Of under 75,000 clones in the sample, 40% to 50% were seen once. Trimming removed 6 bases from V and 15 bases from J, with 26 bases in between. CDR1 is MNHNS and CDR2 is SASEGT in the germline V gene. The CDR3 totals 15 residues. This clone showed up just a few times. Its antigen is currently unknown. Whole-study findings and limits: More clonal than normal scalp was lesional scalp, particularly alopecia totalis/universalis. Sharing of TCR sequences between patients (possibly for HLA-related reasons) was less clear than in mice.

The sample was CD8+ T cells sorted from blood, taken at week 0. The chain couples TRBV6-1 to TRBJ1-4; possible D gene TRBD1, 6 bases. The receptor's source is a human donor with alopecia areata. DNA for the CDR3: TGTGCCAGCAGCTCGATCGACAGGTCCGCGGGGTTGTTGTTTTTT. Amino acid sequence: CASSSIDRSAGLLFF.